This T cell receptor (beta chain) was captured by sequencing in a study of shared clonotypes between healthy human individuals. The CDR3 extends over 12 amino acids. CDR1 MDHEN and CDR2 SYDVKM come from the germline V gene. Trimming removed 1 base at V and 7 bases at J, with 7 bases between. Using immunoSEQ multiplex PCR, the repertoire was profiled, and TCRdb retains in-frame clones only, with some absent. The sample comprises 2 million to 2.5 million clones, 85% to 95% of which are singletons, and about 0.36% rests with the top ten. The V gene is TRBV28, the J gene TRBJ1-1; D not resolved. Sequences were obtained from naive CD4+ T cells from PBMCs. Subset described: CD45RA+ positively selected. The clonotype originates from a young man in good health. Some clones in this sample may be carry-over from other donors' samples. The CDR3 region is CASSLYRVEAFF. The CDR3 DNA reads as TGTGCCAGCAGTTTATATAGGGTTGAAGCTTTCTTT.